A selection of T cell receptor beta chains follows, all from one sample in a study of blood T cell repertoires in COVID-19. Only in-frame clones appear in the TCRdb table, and some are missing; sequencing was by immunoSEQ multiplex PCR. The data show fewer than 200,000 clones, roughly 85% seen once. Sequencing used PBMCs or T cells enriched from blood (not recorded which). These receptor sequences come from a woman aged 18-29 years who had recovered from COVID-19. Each CDR3 is given with its conserved first and last residue. The D gene is left open where the match is weak. Only some rows state a clone size, as once, few, many or a class for expanded clones.

v_gene	d_gene	j_gene	abundance	CDR3nt	CDR3aa
TRBV6-5	TRBD1	TRBJ1-1	once	TGTGCCAGCATTCTCAGTCGGGACAGGCCTGAAGCTTTCTTT	CASILSRDRPEAFF
TRBV12-3/TRBV12-4	NA	TRBJ2-7	NA	TGTGCCAGCAGGGAGTCCTACGAGCAGTACTTC	CASRESYEQYF
TRBV4-3	TRBD1	TRBJ2-7	NA	TGCGCCAGCAGCCAAGACAGGACAGGGGGCTACGAGCAGTACTTC	CASSQDRTGGYEQYF
TRBV18	TRBD1	TRBJ1-5	NA	TGTGCCAGCTCACCAGGACAGGGAGGCAATCAGCCCCAGCATTTT	CASSPGQGGNQPQHF
TRBV4-1	TRBD1	TRBJ2-2	NA	TGCGCCAGCAGCCAACCGGGACAGGGAATTACCGGGGAGCTGTTTTTT	CASSQPGQGITGELFF
TRBV2	TRBD1	TRBJ2-2	NA	TGTGCCAGCAGTGAAAAGGGGGCCTACACCGGGGAGCTGTTTTTT	CASSEKGAYTGELFF
TRBV2	NA	TRBJ2-7	once	TGTGCCAGCAGTGAAATTAGGGGCCCAGCCTACGAGCAGTACTTC	CASSEIRGPAYEQYF
TRBV5-6	TRBD1	TRBJ2-5	NA	TGTGCCAGCAGCTCGCTAACAGGGGCTCAAGAGACCCAGTACTTC	CASSSLTGAQETQYF
TRBV2	NA	TRBJ2-1	NA	TGTGCCAGCAGTGAAGCGGGCGACTATTACAATGAGCAGTTCTTC	CASSEAGDYYNEQFF
TRBV5-1	NA	TRBJ1-1	NA	TGCGCCAGCAGCTTGGCGGGGGGTGAAGCTTTCTTT	CASSLAGGEAFF